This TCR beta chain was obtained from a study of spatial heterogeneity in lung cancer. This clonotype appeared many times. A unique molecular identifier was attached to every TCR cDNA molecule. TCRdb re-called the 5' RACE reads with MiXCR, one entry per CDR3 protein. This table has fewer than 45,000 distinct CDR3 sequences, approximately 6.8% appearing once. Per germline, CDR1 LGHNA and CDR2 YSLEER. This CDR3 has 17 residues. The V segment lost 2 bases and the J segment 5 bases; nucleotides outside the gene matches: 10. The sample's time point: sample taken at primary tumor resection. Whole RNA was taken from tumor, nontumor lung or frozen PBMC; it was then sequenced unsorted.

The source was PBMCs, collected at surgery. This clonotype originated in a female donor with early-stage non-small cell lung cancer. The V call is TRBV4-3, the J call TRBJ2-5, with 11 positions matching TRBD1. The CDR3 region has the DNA TGCGCCAGCAGCCAACACCGGGACAGGGGGTTCGGGGAGACCCAGTACTTC. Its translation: CASSQHRDRGFGETQYF.